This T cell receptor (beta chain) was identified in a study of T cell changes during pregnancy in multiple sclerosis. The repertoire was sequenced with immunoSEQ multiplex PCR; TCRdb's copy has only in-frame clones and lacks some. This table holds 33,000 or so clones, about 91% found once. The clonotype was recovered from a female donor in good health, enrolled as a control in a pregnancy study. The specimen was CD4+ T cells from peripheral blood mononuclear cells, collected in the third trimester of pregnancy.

The CDR3 DNA sequence: TGTGCCAGCATCGTAGGGGGGGCAGTGGGAGAGACCCAGTACTTC. Its protein is CASIVGGAVGETQYF. The V gene is TRBV28, the J gene TRBJ2-5; the D gene is possibly TRBD2 (7 bases). This CDR3 comprises 15 residues. CDR1 MDHEN and CDR2 SYDVKM come from the germline V gene. Between the trimmed V and J ends, which lost 7 bases and 4 bases, there was a span of 19 bases.